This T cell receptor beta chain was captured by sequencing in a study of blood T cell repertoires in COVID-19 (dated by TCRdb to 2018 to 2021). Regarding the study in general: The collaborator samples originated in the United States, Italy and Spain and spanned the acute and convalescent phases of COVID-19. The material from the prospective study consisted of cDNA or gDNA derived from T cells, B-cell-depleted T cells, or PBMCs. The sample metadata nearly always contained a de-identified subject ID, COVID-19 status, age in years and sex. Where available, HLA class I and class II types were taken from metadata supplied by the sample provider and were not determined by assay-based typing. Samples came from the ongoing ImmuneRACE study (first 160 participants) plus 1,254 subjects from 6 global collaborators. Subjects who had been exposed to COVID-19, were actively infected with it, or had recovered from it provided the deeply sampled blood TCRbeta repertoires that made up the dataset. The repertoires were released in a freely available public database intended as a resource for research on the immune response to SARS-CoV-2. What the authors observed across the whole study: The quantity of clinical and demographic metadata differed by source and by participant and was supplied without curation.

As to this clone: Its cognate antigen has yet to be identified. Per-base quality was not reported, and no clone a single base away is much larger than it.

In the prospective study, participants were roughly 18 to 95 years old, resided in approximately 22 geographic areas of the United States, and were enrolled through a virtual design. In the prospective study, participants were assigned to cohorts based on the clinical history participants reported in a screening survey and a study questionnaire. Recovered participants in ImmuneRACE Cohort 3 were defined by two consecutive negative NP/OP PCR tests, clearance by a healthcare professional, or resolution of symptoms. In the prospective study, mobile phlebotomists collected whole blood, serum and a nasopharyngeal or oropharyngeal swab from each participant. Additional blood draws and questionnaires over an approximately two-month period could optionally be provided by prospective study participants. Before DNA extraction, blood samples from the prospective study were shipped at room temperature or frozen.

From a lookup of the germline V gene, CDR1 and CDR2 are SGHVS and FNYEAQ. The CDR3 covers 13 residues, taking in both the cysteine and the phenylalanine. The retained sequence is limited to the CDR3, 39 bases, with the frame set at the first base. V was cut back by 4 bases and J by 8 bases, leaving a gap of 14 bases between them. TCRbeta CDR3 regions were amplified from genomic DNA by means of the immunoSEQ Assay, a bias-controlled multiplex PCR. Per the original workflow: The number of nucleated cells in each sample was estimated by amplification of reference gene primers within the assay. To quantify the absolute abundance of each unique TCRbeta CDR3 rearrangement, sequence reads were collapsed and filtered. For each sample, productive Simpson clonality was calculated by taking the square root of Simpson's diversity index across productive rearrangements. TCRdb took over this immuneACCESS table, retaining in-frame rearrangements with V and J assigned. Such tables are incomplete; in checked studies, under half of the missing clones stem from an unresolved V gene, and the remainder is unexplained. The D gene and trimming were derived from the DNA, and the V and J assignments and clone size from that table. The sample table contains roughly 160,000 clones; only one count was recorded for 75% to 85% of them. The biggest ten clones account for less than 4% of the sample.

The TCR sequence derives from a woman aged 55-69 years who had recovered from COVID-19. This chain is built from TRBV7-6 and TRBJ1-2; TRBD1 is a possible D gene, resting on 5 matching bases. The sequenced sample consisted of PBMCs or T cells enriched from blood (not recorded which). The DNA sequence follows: TGTGCCAGCAGCTCGGAGCAGGGATACGGCTACACCTTC. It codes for CASSSEQGYGYTF.